Listed below are T cell receptor beta chains from one sample, sequenced in a study of T cell changes during pregnancy in multiple sclerosis. Profiling relied on immunoSEQ multiplex PCR, and the TCRdb table lists in-frame clones only, not all of them. Here the sample spans around 56,000 clones, around 91% being singletons. This sample comprised peripheral blood, obtained after pregnancy. The receptors come from a female donor with multiple sclerosis, enrolled in a pregnancy study. The CDR3 runs from the conserved cysteine through the conserved F or W. The D gene is left open where the match is weak. The listing skips clone size in some rows; elsewhere it reads once, few, many or a size class.

J | length | D | V | size | DNA | CDR3
TRBJ1-2 | 13 | NA | TRBV11-3 | NA | TGTGCCAGCAGCTTAAGGGGGTTTGAAGGCTACACCTTC | CASSLRGFEGYTF
TRBJ2-5 | 14 | TRBD1 | TRBV6-6 | NA | TGTGCCAGCAGCCGACAGGGGTTGGGGGAGACCCAGTACTTC | CASSRQGLGETQYF
TRBJ1-2 | 14 | NA | TRBV6-1 | NA | TGTGCCAGCAGTTTGACAGGAGTCAACTATGGCTACACCTTC | CASSLTGVNYGYTF
TRBJ1-5 | 13 | NA | TRBV5-5 | NA | TGTGCCAGCAGCTTAACGGGGGATCAGCCCCAGCATTTT | CASSLTGDQPQHF
TRBJ1-6 | 16 | TRBD1 | TRBV15 | NA | TGTGCCACCAGCAGAGGGACAGGGGGTTATAATTCACCCCTCCACTTT | CATSRGTGGYNSPLHF
TRBJ2-7 | 16 | NA | TRBV4-1 | NA | TGCGCCAGCAGCCAAGGGAAGACTAGTTTGGGTTACGAGCAGTACTTC | CASSQGKTSLGYEQYF
TRBJ2-2 | 14 | NA | TRBV4-3 | few | TGCGCCAGCAGCCAACAGGGGAGGGCCGGGGAGCTGTTTTTT | CASSQQGRAGELFF
TRBJ1-6 | 14 | TRBD1 | TRBV5-1 | NA | TGCGCCAGCAGGGGGACAGCTTATAATTCACCCCTCCACTTT | CASRGTAYNSPLHF
TRBJ1-3 | 17 | NA | TRBV5-1 | NA | TGCGCCAGCAGCCCCAGCCAGACAGTCGCCAGTGGAAACACCATATATTTT | CASSPSQTVASGNTIYF
TRBJ1-6 | 14 | TRBD1 | TRBV6-5 | NA | TGTGCCAGCAGCTGGGACAGGGGGAGTTCACCCCTCCACTTT | CASSWDRGSSPLHF
TRBJ1-6 | 18 | TRBD1 | TRBV6-1 | NA | TGTGCCAGCAGTGAATTAGGGATGGAGGGGGCAGATAATTCACCCCTCCACTTT | CASSELGMEGADNSPLHF
TRBJ1-2 | 15 | TRBD1 | TRBV7-6 | NA | TGTGCCAGCAGCTTGGGGGACAGGGAGAACTATGGCTACACCTTC | CASSLGDRENYGYTF
TRBJ2-7 | 13 | TRBD1 | TRBV19 | once | TGTGCCAGTAGGGGGACAGGGGCCCACGAGCAGTACTTC | CASRGTGAHEQYF
TRBJ1-1 | 13 | TRBD1 | TRBV7-9 | NA | TGTGCCAGCAGCCCACAGGGAGGACAGGGGGCTTTCTTT | CASSPQGGQGAFF
TRBJ1-1 | 13 | NA | TRBV7-2 | NA | TGTGCCAGCAGCGTCGGGGTTCGTGGTGAAGCTTTCTTT | CASSVGVRGEAFF
TRBJ1-1 | 14 | NA | TRBV19 | NA | TGTGCCAGTGGAACCGGGGACACTAGGACTGAAGCTTTCTTT | CASGTGDTRTEAFF
TRBJ2-6 | 17 | NA | TRBV6-4 | NA | TGTGCCAGCAGTGACTCGGCGGGGGCAGACGGGGCCAACGTCCTGACTTTC | CASSDSAGADGANVLTF
TRBJ2-4 | 17 | TRBD2 | TRBV7-2 | NA | TGTGCCAGCAGCTTAGCGACGCTAGCGGGGTCCAAAAACATTCAGTACTTC | CASSLATLAGSKNIQYF
TRBJ2-1 | 15 | NA | TRBV18 | NA | TGTGCCAGCTCAGCAGGGGCCAGCTCCTACAATGAGCAGTTCTTC | CASSAGASSYNEQFF
TRBJ1-1 | 13 | NA | TRBV5-1 | NA | TGCGCCAGCAGCGGGGTGGGGGGGGCTGAAGCTTTCTTT | CASSGVGGAEAFF
TRBJ1-1 | 14 | NA | TRBV19 | NA | TGTGCCAGTACCAATCCAGGAGGAGCCGCTGAAGCTTTCTTT | CASTNPGGAAEAFF
TRBJ1-1 | 13 | NA | TRBV5-4 | NA | TGTGCCAGCAGCTTGACGGTTGAGAGTGAAGCTTTCTTT | CASSLTVESEAFF
TRBJ1-1 | 13 | NA | TRBV2 | NA | TGTGCCTCAAACGACATAACGGACACTGAAGCTTTCTTT | CASNDITDTEAFF
TRBJ2-5 | 14 | TRBD1 | TRBV5-4 | NA | TGTGCCAGCAGCTCACAGGGGGCAGCAGAGACCCAGTACTTC | CASSSQGAAETQYF
TRBJ1-6 | 16 | TRBD1 | TRBV19 | NA | TGTGCCAGTAGTGTCCCGGGACAGGGGGCTCGTTCACCCCTCCACTTT | CASSVPGQGARSPLHF
TRBJ2-7 | 15 | TRBD1 | TRBV13 | NA | TGTGCCAGCAGCGACCGGGACAGGGGGCCCTACGAGCAGTACTTC | CASSDRDRGPYEQYF
TRBJ2-7 | 15 | TRBD2 | TRBV7-9 | NA | TGTGCCAGCAGCCCGGGACTGGGGGAGGGCTACGAGCAGTACTTC | CASSPGLGEGYEQYF
TRBJ2-6 | 14 | NA | TRBV6-4 | once | TGTGCCAGCAGGAGAGGCCCTGGGGCCAACGTCCTGACTTTC | CASRRGPGANVLTF
TRBJ1-1 | 14 | NA | TRBV9 | NA | TGTGCCAGCAGCCCGCAGGGAGGCGGGCCTGAAGCTTTCTTT | CASSPQGGGPEAFF
TRBJ1-1 | 14 | NA | TRBV7-8 | NA | TGTGCCAGCAGCTTAGTTGCAGCGAGCACTGAAGCTTTCTTT | CASSLVAASTEAFF
TRBJ2-2 | 18 | TRBD1 | TRBV19 | NA | TGTGCCAGTAGTATGGGACAGGGGGCCGCAGAAGACACCGGGGAGCTGTTTTTT | CASSMGQGAAEDTGELFF
TRBJ2-7 | 13 | NA | TRBV4-3 | NA | TGCGCCAGCAGCCAAGATGACAGCTACGAGCAGTACTTC | CASSQDDSYEQYF
TRBJ1-2 | 15 | TRBD1 | TRBV10-3 | NA | TGTGCCATCAGCAACCAGGGGGAAGCTAACTATGGCTACACCTTC | CAISNQGEANYGYTF
TRBJ1-1 | 12 | NA | TRBV19 | NA | TGTGCCAGTAGTGAGGGGAACACTGAAGCTTTCTTT | CASSEGNTEAFF
TRBJ1-2 | 14 | TRBD1 | TRBV10-2 | NA | TGCGCCAGCAGTGAGGGACAGGGTATGGAAGGCTACACCTTC | CASSEGQGMEGYTF
TRBJ1-1 | 14 | NA | TRBV10-3 | NA | TGTGCCATCAGGACTGACCGTGGCGACACTGAAGCTTTCTTT | CAIRTDRGDTEAFF
TRBJ2-7 | 15 | TRBD1 | TRBV5-1 | NA | TGCGCCAGCAACTTGGGCGGACAGGGCGTCCACGAGCAGTACTTC | CASNLGGQGVHEQYF
TRBJ2-1 | 15 | TRBD1 | TRBV19 | NA | TGTGCCAGTAGTCTGGGACAGGGTTCCTACAATGAGCAGTTCTTC | CASSLGQGSYNEQFF
TRBJ1-2 | 13 | NA | TRBV29-1 | NA | TGCAGCTGCCGGAGGGGAAGGACTCGCGGCTACACCTTC | CSCRRGRTRGYTF
TRBJ1-2 | 12 | TRBD1 | TRBV7-9 | NA | TGTGCCAGCAGCTCGACAGGGGACGGCTACACCTTC | CASSSTGDGYTF
TRBJ1-5 | 13 | NA | TRBV5-5 | NA | TGTGCCAGCAGCTCCGGGGGCAATCAGCCCCAGCATTTT | CASSSGGNQPQHF
TRBJ1-2 | 14 | NA | TRBV6-5 | NA | TGTGCCAGCAGTTACCTGGACGGACTCTATGGCTACACCTTC | CASSYLDGLYGYTF
TRBJ2-4 | 16 | NA | TRBV19 | NA | TGTGCCAGTAGTCTTGGGGCGGCCTCCGCGAGAAAGGATCAGTACTTC | CASSLGAASARKDQYF
TRBJ1-2 | 13 | NA | TRBV5-4 | NA | TGTGCCAGCAGCTTTAGTGAGGGCTATGGCTACACCTTC | CASSFSEGYGYTF
TRBJ2-2 | 14 | NA | TRBV6-1 | few | TGTGCCAGCAGTGGACTGTCTGACACCGGGGAGCTGTTTTTT | CASSGLSDTGELFF
TRBJ1-5 | 15 | TRBD1 | TRBV6-1 | NA | TGTGCCAGCAGTGATCAGGACAGGGCGAGTCAGCCCCAGCATTTT | CASSDQDRASQPQHF
TRBJ1-4 | 17 | NA | TRBV4-1 | NA | TGCGCCAGCAGCCCCTTAAGGGGCGGTGCAACTAATGAAAAACTGTTTTTT | CASSPLRGGATNEKLFF
TRBJ2-2 | 17 | TRBD2 | TRBV7-6 | NA | TGTGCCAGCAGCTTAAGACTAGCGGGGCCGAACACCGGGGAGCTGTTTTTT | CASSLRLAGPNTGELFF
TRBJ2-5 | 13 | NA | TRBV5-1 | NA | TGCGCCAGCAGACAGGGAGATCAAGAGACCCAGTACTTC | CASRQGDQETQYF
TRBJ1-1 | 19 | NA | TRBV27 | once | TGTGCCAGCAGTTTATTAGCACCGGGGGGCCAACGAAGCGGCACTGAAGCTTTCTTT | CASSLLAPGGQRSGTEAFF
TRBJ1-2 | 12 | NA | TRBV6-1 | NA | TGTGCCAGCAGTGAAGCGTTAGAGGGCTACACCTTC | CASSEALEGYTF
TRBJ1-1 | 14 | NA | TRBV9 | NA | TGTGCCAGCAGCGTTACAGGGACGAACACTGAAGCTTTCTTT | CASSVTGTNTEAFF
TRBJ2-7 | 13 | NA | TRBV5-4 | NA | TGTGCCAGCAGCTTCGCAGGGGTTGACGAGCAGTACTTC | CASSFAGVDEQYF
TRBJ2-7 | 13 | NA | TRBV6-1 | NA | TGTGCCAGCTCCCACTACAGGGCCGTTGGGCAGTACTTC | CASSHYRAVGQYF
TRBJ2-7 | 15 | NA | TRBV15 | NA | TGTGCCACCAGCAGAGAGCGGGGTGGACTATACGAGCAGTACTTC | CATSRERGGLYEQYF
TRBJ2-5 | 14 | NA | TRBV9 | NA | TGTGCCAGCAGCGTAGGCGGTCAAGTGGAGACCCAGTACTTC | CASSVGGQVETQYF
TRBJ2-7 | 15 | NA | TRBV11-2 | NA | TGTGCCAGCAGCCCGTGGGACACGAGCTCCTACGAGCAGTACTTC | CASSPWDTSSYEQYF